This T cell receptor (beta chain) stems from a study of T cell clonality in common variable immunodeficiency. V was cut by 5 bases and J by 5 bases, with 22 bases left in between. This CDR3 spans 17 amino acids. CDR1 is SGHVS, CDR2 FNYEAQ, per germline. Study outcomes and limitations: Fewer deletions and N-nucleotide insertions were reportedly seen in common variable immunodeficiency TCR beta sequences.

Of CVID subjects, more than twelve were female and approximately 31 male, mean age around 36. All CVID subjects were on immunoglobulin replacement for at least one year. Blood came from CVID subjects not ill and not taking immunomodulatory or immunosuppressive medication. Method: immunoSEQ multiplex PCR; TCRdb's copy keeps in-frame clones and lacks some. The sample includes some 11,000 clones, none of them occurring once. On this clone: Its specificity is unknown. The read comes to an end 3 residues before the CDR3 does, leaving the germline J gene to fill in the end.

The sequenced material came from peripheral blood mononuclear cells. The receptor was derived from a human donor with common variable immunodeficiency. V is TRBV7-6 and J is TRBJ2-1; D possibly corresponds to TRBD2 (5 bases). CDR3 amino acids: CASSPWVPSASHNEQFF. The part of the CDR3 DNA that was read is TGTGCCAGCAGCCCATGGGTTCCGTCCGCTAGCCACAATGAG.